The sequence of this TCR beta chain was determined in a study of blood T cell repertoires in COVID-19. Study-level information: Spain, Italy and the United States supplied samples that represented acute and convalescent COVID-19.

This clone was observed once. Everyone who took part was about 18 to 90 years old, and they came from 24 US areas. Germline CDR1 and CDR2: MGHRA and YSYEKL. The CDR3 length is 14 residues. V was shortened by 3 bases and J by 4 bases, with 12 bases between the two germline ends. TCRdb's table, derived via immunoSEQ multiplex PCR, lists solely in-frame clones and lacks some. Here the sample spans about 190,000 clones, around 83% being singletons. The source of this sequence is a woman in her forties in a cohort exposed to, infected with or recovered from COVID-19 (not recorded which). The rearrangement links TRBV4-1 to TRBJ1-2; tentatively, D is TRBD1 (5 bases). Sequenced input: PBMCs or T cells enriched from blood (not recorded which). The CDR3: CASSHPEGAYGYTF. The CDR3 region has the DNA TGCGCCAGCAGCCACCCCGAAGGGGCCTATGGCTACACCTTC.